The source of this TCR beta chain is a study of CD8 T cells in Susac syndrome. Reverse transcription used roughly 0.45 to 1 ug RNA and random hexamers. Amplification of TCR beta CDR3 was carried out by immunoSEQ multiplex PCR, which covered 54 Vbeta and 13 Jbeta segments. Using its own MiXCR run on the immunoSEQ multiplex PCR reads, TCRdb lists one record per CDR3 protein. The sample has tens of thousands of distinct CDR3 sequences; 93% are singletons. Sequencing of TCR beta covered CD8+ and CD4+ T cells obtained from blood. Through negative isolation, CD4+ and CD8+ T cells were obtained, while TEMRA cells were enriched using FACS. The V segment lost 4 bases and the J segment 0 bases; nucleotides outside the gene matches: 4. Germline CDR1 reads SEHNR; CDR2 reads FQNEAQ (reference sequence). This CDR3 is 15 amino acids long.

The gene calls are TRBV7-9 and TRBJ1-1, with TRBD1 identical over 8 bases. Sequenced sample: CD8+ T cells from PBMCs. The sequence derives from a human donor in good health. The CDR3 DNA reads TGTGCCAGCAGCTCGCGGGACAGGCTGAACACTGAAGCTTTCTTT. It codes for CASSSRDRLNTEAFF.